Sequencing of this T cell receptor beta chain was carried out in a study of blood T cell repertoires in COVID-19 (dated by TCRdb to the early 2020s). Study-level background: Collaborator samples came from the United States, Italy and Spain and covered acute and convalescent phases of COVID-19. The material from the prospective study consisted of cDNA or gDNA derived from T cells, B-cell-depleted T cells, or PBMCs. Subjects who had been exposed to COVID-19, were actively infected with it, or had recovered from it provided the deeply sampled blood TCRbeta repertoires that made up the dataset. The repertoires were released in a freely available public database intended as a resource for research on the immune response to SARS-CoV-2. The samples were drawn from two sources: the first 160 participants of the ongoing ImmuneRACE study, and some 1,300 subjects contributed by 6 global collaborators. The sample metadata nearly always contained a de-identified subject ID, COVID-19 status, age in years and sex. Where available, HLA class I and class II types were taken from metadata supplied by the sample provider and were not determined by assay-based typing.

The study at large found these results: The quantity of clinical and demographic metadata differed by source and by participant and was supplied without curation.

Each collaborating institution followed its own protocols to collect whole blood in K2EDTA tubes. For TCRbeta analysis, collaborators shipped samples as frozen whole blood, isolated PBMCs, or DNA extracted from either of those sample types. With regard to this clone: Its cognate antigen has yet to be identified. Base quality data are lacking; no much larger clone is found one base away.

TCRbeta CDR3 regions were amplified from genomic DNA using the immunoSEQ Assay, a bias-controlled multiplex PCR. The source study handled its data this way. Nucleated cell counts per sample were estimated from amplification of reference gene primers within the assay. To quantify the absolute abundance of each unique TCRbeta CDR3 rearrangement, sequence reads were collapsed and filtered. For each sample, productive Simpson clonality was calculated as the square root of Simpson's diversity index over productive rearrangements. Not all clones reach the TCRdb copy of this immuneACCESS table, which keeps in-frame sequences only. Checked studies attribute under half of the gap to unresolved V genes and leave the rest unexplained. V, J and clone size are taken as reported in that table, and D and trimming were inferred from the DNA itself. Here the sample has around 140,000 clones; about nine tenths occur a single time. 6% to 7% of the sample goes to the ten largest clones.

The clonotype originates from a man older than 75 with acute or convalescent COVID-19. The sequencing sample was made of peripheral blood.

CDR3 loop: CASSPGTYQETQYF. The DNA sequence follows: TGCGCCAGCAGTCCCGGGACTTACCAAGAGACCCAGTACTTC. This chain joins TRBV5-1 to TRBJ2-5; the D gene is perhaps TRBD2, on 6 matching bases. V was cut back by 5 bases and J by 0 bases, leaving a gap of 11 bases between them. Including cysteine and phenylalanine, the CDR3 has 14 amino acids. Of all the DNA, just the CDR3 is kept, 42 bases in frame from base 1. CDR1 and CDR2 (SGHRS, YFSETQ) derive from the germline V gene.